This T cell receptor beta chain is drawn from a study of shared clonotypes between healthy human individuals. As regards this clone: Its antigen is still unknown. This specimen includes other DNA sequences encoding the same CDR3.

Germline V CDR1 and CDR2: SGHDT, YYEEEE. Trimming removed 0 bases at V and 10 bases at J, with 5 bases between. This CDR3 is built from 11 residues. Overall study results and limits: Sampling used blood alone; tissue repertoires probably differ.

Assay used: immunoSEQ multiplex PCR; TCRdb lists only in-frame clones, some missing. The sample contains 550,000 to 650,000 clones, about 96% of which appear only once. Naive CD8 cells lacked CD45RO, underwent positive selection for CCR7 and left out terminally differentiated effector memory CD45RA+ cells. The sequencing sample was made of naive CD8+ T cells sorted from blood. The receptor's source is a woman aged 25 to 39 in good health. The chain is built from TRBV5-6 and TRBJ2-1; D is unresolved. The CDR3: CASSLGPEQFF. The CDR3 nucleotides are TGTGCCAGCAGCTTGGGACCAGAGCAGTTCTTC.